One sample yielded the 25 T cell receptor beta chains listed below, sequenced in a study of cytomegalovirus exposure and HLA in healthy donors. The PCR contained 60 Vbeta and 13 Jbeta primers. This table comes from immunoSEQ multiplex PCR, and its TCRdb copy is limited to in-frame clones, with some not included. The data show tens of thousands of clones, 70% to 85% seen once. Material: PBMCs. The receptors come from a man between 50 and 59 years old in good health and CMV-seronegative.

The chain has TRBV7-9 and TRBJ2-7; 11 bases agree with TRBD1. Germline assignment: CDR1 SEHNR and CDR2 FQNEAQ (reference sequence). J lost 0 bases, V lost 5 bases, and 12 bases had no gene match. This CDR3 has 18 amino acids. CDR3 sequence (DNA): TGTGCCAGCAGCCCCGGACAGGGGGCCTTCCCAAGCTCCTACGAGCAGTACTTC. This translates into CASSPGQGAFPSSYEQYF.

The chain's CDR3 is CASSVRAGDGYTF. The CDR3 nucleotides read TGTGCCAGCAGCGTCAGGGCGGGGGATGGCTACACCTTC. The rearrangement uses TRBV9 and TRBJ1-2, with D possibly matching TRBD1 (5 bases). This CDR3 has 13 amino acids. CDR1 is SGDLS, CDR2 YYNGEE, per germline. Trimming left V 2 bases short and J 6 bases short, with 11 bases between. Combining the CDR3 with reference TRBV9 and TRBJ1-2 gives the whole variable domain DSGVTQTPKHLITATGQRVTLRCSPRSGDLSVYWYQQSLDQGLQFLIQYYNGEERAKGNILERFSAQQFPDLHSELNLSSLELGDSALYFCASSVRAGDGYTFGSGTRLTVV.

The V call is TRBV27, the J call TRBJ2-4, with D unresolved. The germline V gene encodes CDR1 MNHEY and CDR2 SMNVEV (reference sequence). This CDR3 comprises 13 residues. Trimming removed 5 bases at V and 0 bases at J, with 5 bases between. CDR3 in DNA: TGTGCCAGCAGTCCTCTAGCCAAAAACATTCAGTACTTC. Protein: CASSPLAKNIQYF.

The chain is built from TRBV19 and TRBJ1-3; 7 bases line up with TRBD1. The CDR3 has 15 amino acids. Germline values: CDR1 LNHDA, CDR2 SQIVND (reference sequence). J lost 4 bases, V lost 5 bases, and 8 bases had no gene match. CDR3 loop: CASSLSTGSGNTIYF. For the CDR3, the DNA is TGTGCCAGTAGTCTCTCGACAGGGTCCGGAAACACCATATATTTT.

This sequence joins TRBV4-2 and TRBJ2-3; TRBD2 might be the D (6 bases). Trimming cost V 1 base and J 3 bases, with 8 bases left between them. This CDR3 contains 14 residues. Per germline, CDR1 LGHNA and CDR2 YNFKEQ. The CDR3 reads CASSQAGATDTQYF. In DNA, the CDR3 is TGTGCCAGCAGCCAAGCGGGAGCAACAGATACGCAGTATTTT.

The gene calls are TRBV6-5 and TRBJ2-5; 7 bases agree with TRBD1. Germline V gene data show CDR1 as MNHEY and CDR2 as SVGAGI. The CDR3 loop spans 13 amino acids. The junction had 6 bases not matched to a gene; V was cut back by 6 bases and J by 5 bases. Here the CDR3 reads CASRQGREETQYF. In DNA, the CDR3 is TGTGCCAGCAGACAGGGGCGCGAGGAGACCCAGTACTTC.

This sequence joins TRBV5-4 and TRBJ2-1, with D possibly TRBD1 on 6 matching bases. Germline V lookup: CDR1 SGHNT, CDR2 YYREEE (reference sequence). Trimming took 4 bases from V and 8 from J, leaving 16 bases between them. The length of the CDR3 is 14 residues. The CDR3 reads CASSGRDKGDEQFF. In DNA form, the CDR3 reads TGTGCCAGCAGCGGCCGGGACAAGGGCGATGAGCAGTTCTTC. The variable domain in full, with the rest retrieved from reference TRBV5-4 and TRBJ2-1, is ETGVTQSPTHLIKTRGQQVTLRCSSQSGHNTVSWYQQALGQGPQFIFQYYREEENGRGNFPPRFSGLQFPNYSSELNVNALELDDSALYLCASSGRDKGDEQFFGPGTRLTVL.

CDR3 nucleotide sequence: TGTGCCAGCAGTCGAGACAGGCCATATGGAGGCGAGCAGTACTTC. It codes for CASSRDRPYGGEQYF. V gene TRBV6-5 combines with J gene TRBJ2-7, with a weak D call TRBD1 (6 bases). Germline assignment: CDR1 MNHEY and CDR2 SVGAGI. The CDR3 contains 15 residues. The V and J ends lost 5 bases and 6 bases respectively, with 20 bases between them.

Only one count was recorded for this clone. This rearrangement joins TRBV6-5 to TRBJ2-1; maybe TRBD2 (6 bases). V was clipped by 0 bases and J by 0 bases, with 9 bases between them. The CDR3 contains 16 residues. Germline V lookup: CDR1 MNHEY, CDR2 SVGAGI. The chain's CDR3 is CASSYSRTTSYNEQFF. CDR3 coding DNA: TGTGCCAGCAGTTACTCACGGACTACCTCCTACAATGAGCAGTTCTTC.

The V and J genes are TRBV5-8 and TRBJ2-4; a weak D match, TRBD2 (7 bases). The CDR3 has 15 amino acids. The germline V gene has CDR1 SGHTS and CDR2 YDEGEE. Between the trimmed V and J ends, which lost 6 bases and 0 bases, there was a span of 13 bases. As DNA, the CDR3 is TGTGCCAGCACCTGGGGGGGGCTAGCCAAAAACATTCAGTACTTC. This sequence encodes CASTWGGLAKNIQYF. The entire variable domain, with the rest obtained from reference TRBV5-8 and TRBJ2-4, is as follows: EAGVTQSPTHLIKTRGQQATLRCSPISGHTSVYWYQQALGLGLQFLLWYDEGEERNRGNFPPRFSGRQFPNYSSELNVNALELEDSALYLCASTWGGLAKNIQYFGAGTRLSVL.

The rearrangement joins TRBV2 to TRBJ2-2; D perhaps matches TRBD1 (6 bases). The CDR3 runs to 15 residues. CDR1 and CDR2 (germline): SNHLY, FYNNEI. Trimming left V 3 bases short and J 3 bases short, with 11 bases between. As DNA, the CDR3 is TGTGCCAGCAGTGACATGCAGGGGTACACCGGGGAGCTGTTTTTT. Translated: CASSDMQGYTGELFF.

The chain has TRBV14 and TRBJ2-1; D not resolved. The CDR3 loop spans 11 amino acids. Germline V gene data show CDR1 as SGHDN and CDR2 as FVKESK. V lost 5 bases to trimming and J lost 4 bases, with 3 bases between them. Here the CDR3 reads CASSYYNEQFF. In DNA, the CDR3 is TGTGCCAGCAGCTATTACAATGAGCAGTTCTTC.

The CDR3 region has the DNA TGTGCCAGCTCAGCTGGGGCAGTCACCGGGGAGCTGTTTTTT. Its translation: CASSAGAVTGELFF. The chain couples TRBV18 to TRBJ2-2, with D perhaps TRBD1 (5 bases). The CDR3 contains 14 residues. CDR1 is KGHSH and CDR2 is LQKENI in the germline V gene. Trimming took 5 bases from V and 4 from J, leaving 11 bases between them.

In this sample, this clone turned up once. CDR3 sequence (DNA): TGTGCCAGCAGCTTAGCGGCGGCCTGGGATCAGCCCCAGCATTTT. This encodes CASSLAAAWDQPQHF. The chain combines TRBV7-8 with TRBJ1-5; D is unclear. Germline lookup yields CDR1 SGHVS and CDR2 FQNEAQ. V lost 0 bases to trimming and J lost 5 bases, with 11 bases between them. The CDR3 runs to 15 residues.

This chain joins TRBV5-8 and TRBJ1-2; 11 positions match TRBD1. V lost 4 bases to trimming and J lost 2 bases; unmatched junction nucleotides: 7. Germline V gene lookup returns CDR1 SGHTS and CDR2 YDEGEE. The CDR3 is made up of 16 amino acids. CDR3 loop: CASSLPGQGANYGYTF. For the CDR3, the DNA is TGTGCCAGCAGCCTCCCCGGACAGGGGGCGAACTATGGCTACACCTTC.

This chain links TRBV7-3 with TRBJ2-2; the D is unclear. The germline V gene encodes CDR1 SGHTA and CDR2 FQGTGA. V was trimmed by 6 bases and J by 4 bases, leaving 12 bases between them. CDR3 size: 14 residues. The CDR3 here is CASRVGPATGELFF. In nucleotides, the CDR3 is TGTGCCAGCAGGGTGGGCCCAGCCACCGGGGAGCTGTTTTTT.

The genes are TRBV14 and TRBJ2-7; a possible D gene is TRBD2 (6 bases). CDR3 length: 17 amino acids. Germline loops: CDR1 SGHDN, CDR2 FVKESK. Trimming pared 4 bases from V and 3 bases from J, leaving 22 bases between. The CDR3 nucleotides read TGTGCCAGCAGCCCCCTTAGTAGCGGACCGGCCCTCTACGAGCAGTACTTC. The encoded protein is CASSPLSSGPALYEQYF.

This clone came up once. The V call is TRBV19, the J call TRBJ1-5; 7 nucleotides agree with TRBD1. V shed 6 bases, J shed 0 bases, and the junction held 5 bases outside the gene matches. The CDR3 spans 15 residues. Germline CDR1 reads LNHDA; CDR2 reads SQIVND (reference sequence). This CDR3 reads CASSSGGDSNQPQHF. The DNA of the CDR3 is TGTGCCAGTAGCTCAGGGGGAGATAGCAATCAGCCCCAGCATTTT.

The chain uses TRBV7-3 and TRBJ2-2; the match to TRBD1 covers 9 bases. V gave up 7 bases and J gave up 6 bases; unmatched junction bases: 6. The CDR3 spans 14 residues. Germline V CDR1 and CDR2: SGHTA, FQGTGA. In DNA form, the CDR3 reads TGTGCCAGCAAACAGGGGGCGCTGTCCGGGGAGCTGTTTTTT. Translation: CASKQGALSGELFF.

The chain combines TRBV28 with TRBJ1-6, with D uncertain. Trimming removed 7 bases from V and 0 bases from J, with 10 bases in between. The germline CDR1 and CDR2 sequences are MDHEN and SYDVKM. This CDR3 is 15 amino acids long. CDR3 bases: TGTGCCAGCAACCCTGGGAGCTCCTATAATTCACCCCTCCACTTT. Its translation: CASNPGSSYNSPLHF.

The chain combines TRBV11-1 with TRBJ2-3; D perhaps matches TRBD1 (6 bases). With 6 bases removed from V and 0 bases from J, the gap between germline ends came to 16 bases. The CDR3 covers 16 residues. Germline CDR1 is SGHAT and CDR2 is FQDESV (reference sequence). CDR3 DNA sequence: TGTGCCAGCAGTTCAGGGGCAGCAACTAGCACAGATACGCAGTATTTT. Encoded protein: CASSSGAATSTDTQYF.

This clone has only a few counts. V is TRBV4-2 and J is TRBJ2-5; 7 bases align to TRBD1. The last part of the DNA fits TRBJ2-7 better; the J call may be wrong. CDR1 is LGHNA, CDR2 YNFKEQ, per germline. The CDR3 loop spans 13 amino acids. This chain's CDR3 is CASSQDTGAEQYF. In DNA form, the CDR3 reads TGTGCCAGCAGCCAAGATACAGGGGCCGAGCAGTACTTC.

This sequence joins TRBV4-3 and TRBJ2-1; D gene ambiguous. The CDR3 runs 15 residues. Looked up from germline, CDR1 is LGHNA and CDR2 is YSLEER. V dropped 5 bases and J dropped 0 bases, with 11 bases sitting between them. The CDR3 DNA sequence: TGCGCCAGCAGCGAAGGTCGGAGCTCCTACAATGAGCAGTTCTTC. The encoded protein is CASSEGRSSYNEQFF.

The chain joins TRBV13 to TRBJ2-5; a weak D match, TRBD1 (5 bases). CDR1 is PRHDT and CDR2 is FYEKMQ in the germline V gene (reference sequence). CDR3 length: 14 amino acids. Trimming took off 0 bases at V and 1 base at J, with 6 bases between the two ends. The CDR3 region is CASSLGRVQETQYF. In DNA, the CDR3 is TGTGCCAGCAGCTTAGGCAGGGTCCAAGAGACCCAGTACTTC.

This clone has just a few counts. DNA of the CDR3: TGTGCCAGCAGAAACTCTATGAACACTGAAGCTTTCTTT. Translation gives CASRNSMNTEAFF. The chain joins TRBV28 to TRBJ1-1, with no clear D. CDR1 is MDHEN and CDR2 is SYDVKM in the germline V gene. The length of the CDR3 is 13 residues. V lost 6 bases, J lost 0 bases, and 8 bases lay in between.